Below are 25 T cell receptor beta chains sequenced from a single sample in a study of blood T cell repertoires in COVID-19. Here immunoSEQ multiplex PCR was the method, and the copy in TCRdb shows in-frame clones only, minus some. The sample yields 400,000 to 500,000 clones, about 88% seen once. The source material was PBMCs or T cells enriched from blood (not recorded which). Receptors were obtained from a woman aged 18-29 years who had been exposed to COVID-19.

J is TRBJ2-1 and V is TRBV4-3; TRBD1 might be the D (5 bases). The CDR3 loop spans 16 amino acids. The V and J ends lost 0 bases and 5 bases respectively, with 14 bases between them. Looked up from germline, CDR1 is LGHNA and CDR2 is YSLEER. The CDR3 coding sequence is TGCGCCAGCAGCCAAGACCGAGCGCAGGGTGACAATGAGCAGTTCTTC. As protein: CASSQDRAQGDNEQFF.

The gene calls are TRBV9 and TRBJ1-1, with TRBD1 identical over 8 bases. CDR1 and CDR2 (germline): SGDLS, YYNGEE. V lost 0 bases to trimming and J lost 5 bases; unmatched junction nucleotides: 9. The CDR3 totals 16 residues. The CDR3 reads CASSVVGGQVNTEAFF. The CDR3 DNA reads as TGTGCCAGCAGCGTAGTAGGGGGACAGGTTAATACTGAAGCTTTCTTT.

The chain recombines TRBV5-5 with TRBJ2-7; possibly TRBD2 for D (5 bases). Looked up from germline, CDR1 is SGHKS and CDR2 is YYEKEE (reference sequence). V was shortened by 4 bases and J by 3 bases, with 26 bases between the two germline ends. The CDR3 is 18 residues long. CDR3 in amino acids: CASSRLPGKNIVDYEQYF. CDR3 sequence (DNA): TGTGCCAGCAGCCGGTTGCCGGGGAAAAACATCGTAGACTACGAGCAGTACTTC.

The chain recombines TRBV28 with TRBJ1-4, with 7 nucleotides matching TRBD1. V gave up 3 bases and J gave up 4 bases; unmatched junction bases: 14. The CDR3 is made up of 18 amino acids. Germline CDR1 MDHEN, CDR2 SYDVKM. CDR3 region: CASSFPLGVGQYNEKLFF. CDR3 coding DNA: TGTGCCAGCAGTTTCCCACTCGGGGTGGGACAGTATAATGAAAAACTGTTTTTT.

The chain recombines TRBV7-2 with TRBJ1-3; 12 positions match TRBD1. This CDR3 has 18 residues. Trimming cost V 2 bases and J 5 bases; bases outside gene matches: 10. From germline, CDR1 is SGHTA and CDR2 FQGNSA. The CDR3 loop reads CASSLWNKGQGARNTIYF. CDR3 nucleotides: TGTGCCAGCAGCTTATGGAATAAGGGACAGGGGGCTAGAAACACCATATATTTT.

This clone was counted a few times. The chain uses TRBV12-5 and TRBJ2-7; D gene ambiguous. CDR3 length equals 16 residues. The germline V gene encodes CDR1 LGHNT and CDR2 FRNRAP. The V end lost 1 base, the J end lost 3 bases, and 16 bases lay between the germline ends. The CDR3 coding sequence is TGTGCTAGTGGTTTGGCGGTTCGGGTCTATTTCTACGAGCAGTACTTC. It codes for CASGLAVRVYFYEQYF.

J is TRBJ2-6 and V is TRBV11-2; 7 nucleotides agree with TRBD1. Germline V gene lookup returns CDR1 SGHAT and CDR2 FQNNGV. The CDR3 is 18 amino acids. Losses at the gene ends were 4 bases for V and 1 base for J; bases not matched to a gene: 10. The CDR3: CASSSRDSLISGANVLTF. In DNA form, the CDR3 reads TGTGCCAGCAGCTCTCGGGACAGTCTTATATCTGGGGCCAACGTCCTGACTTTC.

The chain combines TRBV5-4 with TRBJ1-2, with D tentatively TRBD1 (5 bases). With 4 bases removed from V and 7 bases from J, the gap between germline ends came to 17 bases. Germline V gene sequence: CDR1 SGHNT, CDR2 YYREEE (reference sequence). The CDR3 loop spans 14 amino acids. The CDR3 sequence is CASSGARASGGYTF. The CDR3 DNA is TGTGCCAGCAGCGGGGCACGGGCTTCGGGTGGCTACACCTTC.

The chain links TRBV10-2 to TRBJ2-7, with a tentative D call TRBD2 (6 bases). V lost 5 bases and J 5 bases, leaving 13 bases between the germline ends. Per germline, CDR1 WSHSY and CDR2 SAAADI. This CDR3 comprises 13 residues. The CDR3 DNA sequence: TGCGCCAGCAGTTACACTAGCTGGAACGAGCAGTACTTC. Its translation is CASSYTSWNEQYF.

This clone was counted once. V usage is TRBV5-1 and J usage is TRBJ2-1; 9 bases align to TRBD1. Germline loops: CDR1 SGHRS, CDR2 YFSETQ. The CDR3 sequence is 14 residues long. V shed 3 bases and J 13 bases; nucleotides not matched to a gene: 11. CDR3 in amino acids: CASSSRTGANTQFF. The CDR3 bases are TGCGCCAGCAGCTCACGGACAGGGGCAAACACTCAGTTCTTC.

The chain uses TRBV28 and TRBJ1-2; 8 nucleotides agree with TRBD1. Germline CDR1 MDHEN, CDR2 SYDVKM. With V trimmed by 5 bases and J by 5 bases, 7 bases remained unmatched. CDR3 length: 14 residues. The CDR3 is CASSPADREYGYTF. The CDR3 DNA sequence: TGTGCCAGCAGTCCCGCGGACAGGGAGTATGGCTACACCTTC.

The rearrangement links TRBV6-4 to TRBJ2-1; 7 positions match TRBD2. The length of the CDR3 is 17 residues. V lost 5 bases and J lost 2; bases outside the gene matches: 12. Germline V gene data show CDR1 as MRHNA and CDR2 as SNTAGT. In nucleotides, the CDR3 is TGTGCCAGCAGTCCCGTGGGACGACGGGGGGCCTACAATGAGCAGTTCTTC. Translated: CASSPVGRRGAYNEQFF.

The rearrangement uses TRBV10-3 and TRBJ1-1, with 10 bases aligning to TRBD1. V shed 4 bases and J 5 bases; nucleotides not matched to a gene: 7. The V gene's germline CDR1 is ENHRY and CDR2 SYGVKD. The CDR3 has 15 amino acids. The CDR3 loop is CAISGTGGSGTEAFF. The DNA of the CDR3 is TGTGCCATCAGTGGGACAGGGGGAAGTGGTACTGAAGCTTTCTTT.

The rearrangement uses TRBV23-1 and TRBJ2-2, with D unresolved. TRBV23-1 is noted as an ORF with a role that remains uncertain. V was shortened by 8 bases and J by 6 bases, with 10 bases between the two germline ends. The CDR3 is made up of 12 amino acids. Here the CDR3 reads CASYPVAGELFF. The CDR3 DNA reads as TGCGCCAGCTACCCGGTCGCCGGGGAGCTGTTTTTT.

The chain's CDR3 is CASSFSYQETQYF. The CDR3 nucleotides are TGTGCCAGCAGCTTTTCGTACCAAGAGACCCAGTACTTC. This sequence joins TRBV11-3 and TRBJ2-5; D gene uncertain. The CDR3 extends over 13 amino acids. Germline V gene data show CDR1 as SGHNT and CDR2 as YENEEA. V was pared by 3 bases and J by 0 bases, with 5 bases between.

The CDR3 here is CATQCQEQYF. The CDR3 DNA sequence: TGTGCCACCCAGTGCCAAGAGCAGTACTTC. The rearrangement joins TRBV25-1 to TRBJ2-7; D gene unclear. The CDR3 runs to 10 residues. V lost 10 bases and J 7 bases, leaving 11 bases between the germline ends. Per the germline V gene, CDR1 is MGHDK and CDR2 is SYGVNS.

The chain recombines TRBV11-2 with TRBJ2-7; tentatively, D is TRBD1 (5 bases). The germline V gene encodes CDR1 SGHAT and CDR2 FQNNGV. Trimming took off 5 bases at V and 2 bases at J, with 13 bases between the two ends. There are 14 residues in the CDR3. The CDR3 DNA sequence: TGTGCCAGCAGCCAAGAGACAGCCACCTACGAGCAGTACTTC. Translating it yields CASSQETATYEQYF.

The count of this clone is one. V is TRBV28 and J is TRBJ2-3, with D perhaps matching TRBD2 (6 bases). CDR3 length: 16 amino acids. V lost 5 bases and J lost 0, with 15 bases in between. From germline, CDR1 is MDHEN and CDR2 SYDVKM. This CDR3 is CASSTPRGSSTDTQYF. CDR3 in DNA: TGTGCCAGCAGTACCCCGCGGGGTTCAAGCACAGATACGCAGTATTTT.

This rearrangement joins TRBV13 to TRBJ2-7, with 8 bases lining up with TRBD2. The CDR3 has 12 amino acids. V gave up 5 bases and J gave up 13 bases; unmatched junction bases: 10. The V gene's germline CDR1 is PRHDT and CDR2 FYEKMQ (reference sequence). The CDR3 region is CASSPGLAGLYF. The CDR3 DNA reads TGTGCCAGCAGCCCCGGACTAGCAGGTTTATACTTC.

The V and J genes are TRBV6-5 and TRBJ2-7; 10 nucleotides agree with TRBD1. V trimming: 8 bases; J trimming: 4 bases; junction bases outside the gene matches: 8. The CDR3 totals 14 residues. Germline-derived CDR1 and CDR2 are MNHEY and SVGAGI. CDR3 nucleotide sequence: TGTGCCAGCTGGAGGGACAGGGGCGGGTACGAGCAGTACTTC. It codes for CASWRDRGGYEQYF.

The chain carries TRBV7-9 and TRBJ1-6, with 12 bases identical to TRBD1. This CDR3 region has 17 residues. Germline CDR1 and CDR2: SEHNR and FQNEAQ (reference sequence). V lost 5 bases to trimming and J lost 7 bases; unmatched junction nucleotides: 9. Here the CDR3 reads CASSGTGGDPLNSPLHF. DNA of the CDR3: TGTGCCAGCAGCGGGACAGGGGGCGACCCCCTCAATTCACCCCTCCACTTT.

The genes are TRBV7-3 and TRBJ2-1, with TRBD2 matching over 9 bases. The V and J ends lost 1 base and 3 bases, in that order; junction bases with no gene match: 7. The germline gives CDR1 SGHTA, CDR2 FQGTGA. CDR3 length equals 17 residues. Here the CDR3 reads CASSLNPGAGGYNEQFF. CDR3 DNA: TGTGCCAGCAGCTTAAACCCCGGAGCGGGGGGCTACAATGAGCAGTTCTTC.

The genes are TRBV27 and TRBJ2-7; 8 nucleotides match TRBD1. V lost 6 bases to trimming and J lost 2 bases; unmatched junction nucleotides: 12. CDR3 size: 16 residues. Germline loops: CDR1 MNHEY, CDR2 SMNVEV (reference sequence). The DNA for the CDR3 is TGTGCCAGCAGGGAAAGGACAACAGGGGGTACCTACGAGCAGTACTTC. Amino acids: CASRERTTGGTYEQYF.

DNA for the CDR3: TGCAGTGCTAGACTCACTCGGGACTGGTACTTC. It is translated as CSARLTRDWYF. The chain carries TRBV20-1 and TRBJ2-5; D is perhaps TRBD2 (6 bases). The length of the CDR3 is 11 residues. Trimming took 2 bases from V and 13 from J, leaving 14 bases between them. CDR1 and CDR2 from the germline V gene are DFQATT and SNEGSKA (reference sequence).

The CDR3 sequence is CASSQWANTEAFF. The CDR3 region has the DNA TGTGCCAGCAGCCAATGGGCGAACACTGAAGCTTTCTTT. V gene TRBV3-1 (or the pseudogene TRBV3-2) combines with J gene TRBJ1-1; unclear D gene. This CDR3 has 13 residues. Between the trimmed V and J ends, which lost 2 bases and 1 base, there was a span of 5 bases. Germline assignment: CDR1 LGHDT and CDR2 YNNKEL (reference sequence).